The clone carrying this TCR beta chain was seen repeatedly, ten times or more. Its antigen is unidentified. These data originate in a study of T cells after yellow fever vaccination. Generation of TCR cDNA used 5'RACE template switching (which added a universal primer site and UMIs). TCRdb passed the 5' RACE reads through MiXCR, listing each CDR3 protein once. The sample includes a few hundred thousand distinct CDR3 sequences, 6% to 8% seen only once; the top ten take roughly 1%. The ends were cut back, 5 bases at V and 7 bases at J, with 12 bases in the middle. There are 14 residues in the CDR3. Germline assignment: CDR1 MDHEN and CDR2 SYDVKM. Study findings and constraints: Researchers cautioned that FACS-sorted repertoires could harbor abundant clonotypes contaminating from the bulk population.

The sample consisted of CD4+ T cells sorted from PBMCs, taken on the day of the yellow fever booster vaccination. The chain recombines TRBV28 with TRBJ1-6; D is possibly TRBD1 (5 bases). The clonotype originates from a young man who received the YFV17D yellow fever vaccine. The CDR3 nucleotides read TGTGCCAGCAGTCCCGGGACCGCGAATTCACCCCTCCACTTT. Protein product: CASSPGTANSPLHF.